Listed here is a single T cell receptor beta chain. In germline, CDR1 is ENHRY, CDR2 SYGVKD. The CDR3 runs to 14 residues. Trimming took off 4 bases at V and 2 bases at J, with 11 bases between the two ends. Sequenced by immunoSEQ multiplex PCR; TCRdb stores in-frame clones only, minus some. The repertoire includes around 150,000 clones, roughly 80% of them detected once, and 3.5% to 4.5% sits in the top ten. This entry belongs to a study of blood T cell repertoires in COVID-19. Material for sequencing was peripheral blood. The J gene is TRBJ1-1, the V gene TRBV10-3; D is ambiguous. The sequence derives from a woman between 55 and 75 years old with acute or convalescent COVID-19. This chain's CDR3 is CAISVETVNTEAFF. The CDR3 DNA follows: TGTGCCATCAGTGTGGAGACGGTTAACACTGAAGCTTTCTTT.